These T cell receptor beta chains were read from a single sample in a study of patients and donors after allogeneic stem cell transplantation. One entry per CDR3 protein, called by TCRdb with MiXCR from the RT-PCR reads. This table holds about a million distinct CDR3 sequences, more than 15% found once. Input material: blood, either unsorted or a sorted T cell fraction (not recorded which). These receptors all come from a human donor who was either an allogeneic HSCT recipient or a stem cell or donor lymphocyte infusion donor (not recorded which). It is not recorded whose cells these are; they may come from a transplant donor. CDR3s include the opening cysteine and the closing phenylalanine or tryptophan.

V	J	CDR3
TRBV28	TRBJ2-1	CASSLLLAGNEQFF
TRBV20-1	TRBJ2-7	CSASPGTGVYEQYF
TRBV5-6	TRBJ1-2	CASSLASGTSLYGYTF
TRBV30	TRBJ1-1	CAGTTGPSTEAFF
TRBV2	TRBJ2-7	CASSEGRLPYEQYF
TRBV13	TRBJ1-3	CASSFSLGSGNTIYF
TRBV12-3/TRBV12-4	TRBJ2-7	CASSPSGQAGEQYF
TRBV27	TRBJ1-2	CASSSLGDRPNYGYTF
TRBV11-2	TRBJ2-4	CASSLLRQGKELAKNIQYF
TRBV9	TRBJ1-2	CASSVAGPGQAKVPYGYTF
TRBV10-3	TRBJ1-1	CAIRRSANGNTEAFF
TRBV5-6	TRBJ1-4	CASSLAGGYEKLFF
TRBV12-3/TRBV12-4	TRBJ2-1	CASSRGGPEQFF
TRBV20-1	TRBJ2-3	CSATDRGPTDTQYF
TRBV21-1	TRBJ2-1	CASSPRTSGRVCYNEQFF
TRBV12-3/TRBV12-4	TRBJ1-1	CASSTRQGLEAFF
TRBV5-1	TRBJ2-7	CASSLVGLARSYEQYF
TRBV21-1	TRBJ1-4	CASSKAPGRVNEKLFF
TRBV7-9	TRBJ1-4	CASSPRTGLTNEKLFF
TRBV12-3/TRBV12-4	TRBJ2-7	CASSRLQGVGHEQYF
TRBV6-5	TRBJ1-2	CASSYPGGQGAGGYTF
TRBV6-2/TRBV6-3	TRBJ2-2	CASRSGNVDTGELFF
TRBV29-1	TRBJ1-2	CSVEQNYGYTF
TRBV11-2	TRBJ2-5	CASSFTLSSGRTGETQYF
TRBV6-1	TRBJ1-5	CASARGQGQPQHF
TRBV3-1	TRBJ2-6	CASSQDPRLSGANVLTF
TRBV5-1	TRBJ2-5	CASSPAPTSGQETQYF
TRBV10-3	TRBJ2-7	CAISETKGESYEQYF
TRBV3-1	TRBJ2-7	CASSQDLKGGENYEQYF
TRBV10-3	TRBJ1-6	CAISEGRESSPLHF
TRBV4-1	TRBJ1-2	CASSQDGGNYGYTF
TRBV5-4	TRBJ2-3	CATGIIYTDTQYF
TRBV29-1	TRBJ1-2	CSVAPGENYGYTF
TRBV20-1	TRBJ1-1	CSASGEVSKAFF
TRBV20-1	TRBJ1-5	CSARTASSNQPQHF
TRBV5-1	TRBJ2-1	CASSPGQGFHEQFF
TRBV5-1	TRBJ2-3	CASSFVGGAGSDTQYF
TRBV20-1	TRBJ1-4	CSARRGAVGEKLFF
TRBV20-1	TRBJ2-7	CSARSDRGLVEQYF
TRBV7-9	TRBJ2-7	CASRPGQGATYEQYF
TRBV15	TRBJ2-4	CATSRGGLSKNIQYF
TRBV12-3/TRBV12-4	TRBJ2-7	CASSPFRLAGFSYEQYF
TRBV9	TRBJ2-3	CASSEDYRGTDTQYF